One sample yielded the 16 T cell receptor beta chains listed below, sequenced in a study of Graves' ophthalmopathy and Graves' hyperthyroidism. Using RNA transcripts, the TCR beta CDR3 regions were amplified. Investigators did first-round RT-PCR with HTBI primers, then second-round multiplex PCR. Each CDR3 protein gets one entry after TCRdb re-called the multiplex PCR reads with MiXCR. The sample has some 410,000 distinct CDR3 sequences; 21% are singletons. Sequenced material: peripheral blood. These receptors originate from a woman aged 18-30 years with stable Graves' hyperthyroidism.

As for this clonotype: A much larger clone is a single base away; this may be a read error. The gene calls are TRBV29-1 and TRBJ2-5; D assignment may be TRBD1 or TRBD2 (5 bases each). CDR3 length: 11 residues. From germline, CDR1 is SQVTM and CDR2 ANQGSEA. The CDR3 sequence: CSVEIQGTQCF. CDR3 nucleotides: TGCAGCGTTGAAATCCAAGGGACCCAGTGCTTC.

The chain uses TRBV18 and TRBJ2-7; 10 positions agree with TRBD2. This CDR3 has 15 amino acids. CDR1 is KGHSH, CDR2 LQKENI, per germline. J gave up 7 bases and V 0 bases, and 6 bases lay outside the gene matches. CDR3 region: CASSPPGTSALEQYF. The CDR3 region has the DNA TGTGCCAGCTCACCACCCGGGACTAGCGCCTTGGAGCAGTACTTC.

The chain couples TRBV4-2 to TRBJ1-2; 7 bases align to TRBD1. V gave up 4 bases and J gave up 2 bases; unmatched junction bases: 4. CDR3 length: 14 residues. Germline V gene data show CDR1 as LGHNA and CDR2 as YNFKEQ. In DNA, the CDR3 is TGTGCCAGCAGCCGTGAGACAGGGAACTATGGCTACACCTTC. Translating it yields CASSRETGNYGYTF.

Many counts were recorded for this clonotype. The chain uses TRBV25-1 and TRBJ2-5; possibly TRBD1 or TRBD2 for D (5 bases each). With 3 bases removed from V and 1 base from J, the gap between germline ends came to 12 bases. Germline V gives CDR1 MGHDK, CDR2 SYGVNS. The CDR3 runs to 15 residues. CDR3 nucleotides: TGTGCCAGCAGTGAGCATGCCGGGACCCAAGAGACCCAGTACTTC. Its translation is CASSEHAGTQETQYF.

This clonotype was observed many times. The rearrangement uses TRBV11-2 and TRBJ2-5; 7 nucleotides agree with TRBD2. The V gene end was trimmed by 4 bases and the J gene end by 4 bases; junction bases not matched to a gene: 6. The germline V gene has CDR1 SGHAT and CDR2 FQNNGV. The CDR3 runs 14 residues. The CDR3 reads CASSSSSGGETQYF. The CDR3 coding sequence is TGTGCCAGCAGCTCCTCTAGCGGAGGAGAGACCCAGTACTTC.

The chain links TRBV3-1 to TRBJ2-4; D is uncertain. The CDR3 is made up of 19 amino acids. Trimming removed 0 bases at V and 1 base at J, with 19 bases between. Germline CDR1 is LGHDT and CDR2 is YNNKEL (reference sequence). The CDR3 spells CASSQDRTVNISAKNIQYF. The CDR3 DNA reads TGTGCCAGCAGCCAAGATCGTACAGTGAACATATCGGCCAAAAACATTCAGTACTTC.

This clonotype was recorded at least ten times. The chain combines TRBV7-2 with TRBJ2-5; 10 bases align to TRBD2. Trimming at V came to 6 bases and at J to 1 base, leaving 5 bases not matched to a gene. The CDR3 spans 15 residues. Germline CDR1 and CDR2: SGHTA and FQGNSA. The chain's CDR3 is CASRLAGITQETQYF. The CDR3 coding sequence is TGTGCCAGCAGACTAGCGGGAATTACCCAAGAGACCCAGTACTTC.

The gene calls are TRBV4-1 and TRBJ1-2, with 7 bases fitting TRBD1. J lost 6 bases, V lost 0 bases, and 7 bases had no gene match. Germline-derived CDR1 and CDR2 are MGHRA and YSYEKL. This CDR3 has 15 amino acids. This CDR3 reads CASSQDSTGKNGYTF. CDR3 nucleotide sequence: TGCGCCAGCAGCCAAGACTCGACAGGGAAAAATGGCTACACCTTC.

The table lists this clonotype with many counts. The chain is built from TRBV7-8 and TRBJ1-5; D is unresolved. This CDR3 is built from 15 residues. Germline CDR1 SGHVS, CDR2 FQNEAQ. Trimming removed 5 bases at V and 0 bases at J, with 11 bases between. The CDR3 spells CASSPRTVSNQPQHF. DNA for the CDR3: TGTGCCAGCAGCCCAAGGACTGTTAGCAATCAGCCCCAGCATTTT.

This clonotype was seen many times. CDR3 nucleotides: TGTGCCACCAGCAGCAAGCAAGGACAGGGGGCTTACGAGCAGTACTTC. This encodes CATSSKQGQGAYEQYF. The rearrangement links TRBV15 to TRBJ2-7; 11 positions agree with TRBD1. Trimming took 3 bases from V and 4 from J; bases not matched to a gene: 8. Germline assignment: CDR1 LNHNV and CDR2 YYDKDF (reference sequence). This CDR3 comprises 16 residues.

This clonotype was counted at least ten times. DNA of the CDR3: TGTGCCAGCAGCGAACCACGGACCGTCAACTCTGGAAACACCATATATTTT. Residues: CASSEPRTVNSGNTIYF. The chain carries TRBV11-1 and TRBJ1-3; D call uncertain. Germline CDR1 and CDR2: SGHAT and FQDESV (reference sequence). V was trimmed by 5 bases and J by 0 bases, leaving 17 bases between them. This CDR3 comprises 17 residues.

The chain recombines TRBV30 with TRBJ1-1, with D perhaps matching TRBD1 (6 bases). The germline V gene has CDR1 GTSNPN and CDR2 SVGIG (reference sequence). There are 13 residues in the CDR3. CDR3: CLTNRDSNTEAFF. The CDR3, as DNA: TGTCTAACGAACAGGGACTCGAACACTGAAGCTTTCTTT.

The chain is built from TRBV12-3 or TRBV12-4 and TRBJ1-2; the D gene is possibly TRBD1 (6 bases). This CDR3 spans 13 amino acids. The germline V and J ends were trimmed by 7 bases and 5 bases, with 14 bases remaining between them. CDR3 in amino acids: CASIKDSRYGYTF. DNA for the CDR3: TGTGCCAGCATTAAGGACAGCCGATATGGCTACACCTTC.

This clonotype was detected ten times or more. This chain connects TRBV5-1 to TRBJ1-2, with no clear D. The CDR3 consists of 12 residues. The germline CDR1 and CDR2 sequences are SGHRS and YFSETQ. Trimming took off 2 bases at V and 5 bases at J, with 7 bases between the two ends. CDR3 nucleotides: TGCGCCAGCAGCTTCGAAGGGTATGGCTACACCTTC. Its translation is CASSFEGYGYTF.

This clonotype was counted many times. The chain carries TRBV12-3 or TRBV12-4 and TRBJ2-7, with D maybe TRBD2 (6 bases). The CDR3 consists of 15 residues. Trimming stripped 4 bases from V and 4 bases from J, with 17 bases between. The CDR3 coding sequence is TGTGCCAGCAGTTCCGGGGGTCAGGGTACTTACGAGCAGTACTTC. Translated: CASSSGGQGTYEQYF.

This clonotype was observed a handful of times. The gene calls are TRBV11-2 and TRBJ2-5, with D possibly TRBD1 on 6 matching bases. The CDR3 has 14 amino acids. CDR1 is SGHAT, CDR2 FQNNGV, per germline. The V end was cut by 5 bases, the J end by 5 bases, with 15 bases between. CDR3 region: CASSRGQNGETQYF. DNA of the CDR3: TGTGCCAGCAGCCGTGGACAGAACGGCGAGACCCAGTACTTC.